These 26 T cell receptor beta chains share one sample of origin, sequenced in a study of T-cell memory formation after mild COVID-19. TCRdb itself ran the 5' RACE reads through MiXCR, one entry per CDR3 protein. The table has 300,000 to 400,000 distinct CDR3 sequences, about an eighth seen once; the top ten hold 20% to 25%. Sequencing input: PBMCs or a T cell subset sorted from them (not recorded which). The source is a man aged 18 to 35 who had mild COVID-19 (a few samples of this study predate the infection). Cell type and time point are not known.

The chain's CDR3 is CASSLPQSGTREQYF. CDR3 DNA sequence: TGTGCCAGCAGCCTGCCCCAATCCGGGACAAGAGAGCAGTACTTC. The chain links TRBV5-4 to TRBJ2-7; the D gene is possibly TRBD1 (6 bases). This CDR3 has 15 residues. From germline, CDR1 is SGHNT and CDR2 YYREEE (reference sequence). The V end was cut by 4 bases, the J end by 7 bases, with 21 bases between. Full variable domain (outside the CDR3, taken from reference TRBV5-4 and TRBJ2-7): ETGVTQSPTHLIKTRGQQVTLRCSSQSGHNTVSWYQQALGQGPQFIFQYYREEENGRGNFPPRFSGLQFPNYSSELNVNALELDDSALYLCASSLPQSGTREQYFGPGTRLTVT.

A few counts support this clonotype. This chain connects TRBV4-2 to TRBJ1-1; 9 nucleotides agree with TRBD1. V lost 1 base and J lost 6; bases outside the gene matches: 6. This CDR3 contains 15 residues. Germline V gene sequence: CDR1 LGHNA, CDR2 YNFKEQ. CDR3 DNA: TGTGCCAGCAGCCAAGGCGCACAGGGGGCGGCTGAAGCTTTCTTT. Protein sequence: CASSQGAQGAAEAFF.

This clonotype was counted between two and nine times. This chain uses TRBV7-9 with TRBJ2-7, with D perhaps matching TRBD2 (7 bases). The CDR3 consists of 15 residues. V dropped 3 bases and J dropped 2 bases, with 14 bases sitting between them. CDR1 and CDR2 from the germline V gene are SEHNR and FQNEAQ (reference sequence). CDR3 DNA: TGTGCCAGCAGCTTTCGAGGGGGGGCAACCTACGAGCAGTACTTC. Translation gives CASSFRGGATYEQYF.

The V gene is TRBV6-1, the J gene TRBJ1-1; no reliable D call. V was cut by 4 bases and J by 3 bases, with 12 bases left in between. Germline CDR1 and CDR2: MNHNS and SASEGT. The CDR3 is 14 residues long. DNA for the CDR3: TGTGCCAGCAGTGCCCTTCGAGCGGACACTGAAGCTTTCTTT. Protein product: CASSALRADTEAFF.

This clonotype was observed a handful of times. The V and J genes are TRBV24-1 and TRBJ2-3, with TRBD1 matching 8 bases. In germline, CDR1 is KGHDR, CDR2 SFDVKD. The length of the CDR3 is 14 residues. V lost 4 bases to trimming and J lost 6 bases; unmatched junction nucleotides: 5. The CDR3 protein is CATSEAGGADTQYF. DNA for the CDR3: TGTGCCACCAGTGAGGCAGGGGGCGCGGATACGCAGTATTTT.

There are a few counts of this clonotype. The chain employs TRBV7-9 and TRBJ2-7, with 7 bases aligning to TRBD1. This CDR3 contains 14 residues. J lost 7 bases, V lost 5 bases, and 11 bases had no gene match. Germline lookup yields CDR1 SEHNR and CDR2 FQNEAQ (reference sequence). CDR3 nucleotides: TGTGCCAGCAGCCCGACCGGGACAGACCTGGAGCAGTACTTC. This codes for CASSPTGTDLEQYF. Drawing the rest from reference TRBV7-9 and TRBJ2-7, the complete variable domain is DTGVSQNPRHKITKRGQNVTFRCDPISEHNRLYWYRQTLGQGPEFLTYFQNEAQLEKSRLLSDRFSAERPKGSFSTLEIQRTEQGDSAMYLCASSPTGTDLEQYFGPGTRLTVT.

This clonotype showed up just a few times. This chain joins TRBV7-9 and TRBJ2-5; a possible D gene is TRBD1 (6 bases). The germline gives CDR1 SEHNR, CDR2 FQNEAQ (reference sequence). V dropped 7 bases and J dropped 5 bases, with 23 bases sitting between them. The CDR3 runs to 16 residues. In nucleotides, the CDR3 is TGTGCCAGCACCGACAAATCAGGGGCCCCCCCCGAGACCCAGTACTTC. Protein: CASTDKSGAPPETQYF.

V and J are TRBV20-1 and TRBJ1-5, with D possibly being TRBD1 (5 bases). The CDR3 runs 15 residues. Looked up from germline, CDR1 is DFQATT and CDR2 is SNEGSKA (reference sequence). Deletions cut 6 bases from V and 0 bases from J, with 15 bases between. The CDR3 sequence: CSARGTTYSNQPQHF. CDR3 nucleotide sequence: TGCAGTGCACGAGGGACCACTTATAGCAATCAGCCCCAGCATTTT.

The chain links TRBV2 to TRBJ1-2; D is unresolved. This CDR3 contains 10 residues. Per germline, CDR1 SNHLY and CDR2 FYNNEI. Trimming stripped 4 bases from V and 8 bases from J, with 5 bases between. CDR3 sequence (DNA): TGTGCCAGCAGTGGAGAAGGCTACACCTTC. Its protein is CASSGEGYTF.

This sequence joins TRBV7-2 and TRBJ2-2; a weak D match, TRBD1 (5 bases). The CDR3 has 14 amino acids. V was clipped by 2 bases and J by 4 bases, with 8 bases between them. Germline CDR1 and CDR2: SGHTA and FQGNSA. The CDR3 DNA reads TGTGCCAGCAGCTTAAAGGGGCGCACCGGGGAGCTGTTTTTT. It encodes CASSLKGRTGELFF.

This clonotype was observed a handful of times. The chain employs TRBV29-1 and TRBJ2-1; D remains ambiguous. The CDR3 loop spans 13 amino acids. Trimming took off 4 bases at V and 2 bases at J, with 9 bases between the two ends. Germline values: CDR1 SQVTM, CDR2 ANQGSEA. The CDR3 reads CSVATAAYNEQFF. In DNA, the CDR3 is TGCAGCGTTGCGACGGCGGCCTACAATGAGCAGTTCTTC.

The chain joins TRBV9 to TRBJ1-1; a possible D gene is TRBD1 (5 bases). Germline V CDR1 and CDR2: SGDLS, YYNGEE. This CDR3 has 14 amino acids. V was clipped by 3 bases and J by 11 bases, with 20 bases between them. DNA of the CDR3: TGTGCCAGCAGCGACACTCCGGGACCCCAAGGGGCTTTCTTT. Translating it yields CASSDTPGPQGAFF.

This clonotype was counted between two and nine times. The J gene is TRBJ2-7, the V gene TRBV4-1, with D possibly called TRBD1 or TRBD2 (5 bases each). Per germline, CDR1 MGHRA and CDR2 YSYEKL. This CDR3 is 13 amino acids long. V dropped 0 bases and J dropped 12 bases, with 15 bases sitting between them. Here the CDR3 DNA reads TGCGCCAGCAGCCAAGAGTTGGCTGGGACGGGGTACTTC. Protein sequence: CASSQELAGTGYF.

This clonotype was seen only a few times. The chain carries TRBV20-1 and TRBJ2-3; D remains ambiguous. The CDR3 runs 14 residues. V shed 2 bases and J shed 0 bases, with 9 bases lying between them. From germline, CDR1 is DFQATT and CDR2 SNEGSKA (reference sequence). Written as DNA, the CDR3 is TGCAGTGCTAGATCAACCACTAGCACAGATACGCAGTATTTT. It translates to CSARSTTSTDTQYF.

This clonotype was found many times. The V call is TRBV12-3 or TRBV12-4, the J call TRBJ2-6, with unresolved D. The CDR3 has 14 residues. Trimming removed 5 bases from V and 0 bases from J, with 5 bases in between. CDR3 region: CASSQYSGANVLTF. The CDR3 coding sequence is TGTGCCAGCAGTCAATACTCTGGGGCCAACGTCCTGACTTTC.

The chain links TRBV20-1 to TRBJ2-3; 9 bases align to TRBD2. The CDR3 contains 17 residues. V lost 5 bases and J lost 2; bases outside the gene matches: 14. Germline CDR1 DFQATT, CDR2 SNEGSKA (reference sequence). The DNA of the CDR3 is TGCAGTGCTGTTCCAAGCGGGGGGCCCTCTGTCACAGATACGCAGTATTTT. This sequence encodes CSAVPSGGPSVTDTQYF.

The gene calls are TRBV7-9 and TRBJ1-1; D not certain. Trimming stripped 5 bases from V and 0 bases from J, with 10 bases between. The CDR3 has 14 residues. Germline CDR1 and CDR2: SEHNR and FQNEAQ (reference sequence). The CDR3 DNA sequence: TGTGCCAGCAGCCCACGGGCTATGAACACTGAAGCTTTCTTT. It translates to CASSPRAMNTEAFF.

This clonotype was seen more than once but under ten times. The J gene is TRBJ1-1, the V gene TRBV12-3 or TRBV12-4; 8 positions match TRBD1. V lost 0 bases to trimming and J lost 5 bases; unmatched junction nucleotides: 11. The CDR3 is 17 amino acids. The CDR3 loop is CASSLARWTRQGTEAFF. The CDR3, as DNA: TGTGCCAGCAGTTTAGCGCGGTGGACCCGACAGGGGACTGAAGCTTTCTTT.

The V and J genes are TRBV9 and TRBJ2-1; TRBD2 might be the D (6 bases). CDR3 size: 14 residues. V lost 5 bases and J lost 7, with 16 bases in between. Germline V gene lookup returns CDR1 SGDLS and CDR2 YYNGEE. Written as DNA, the CDR3 is TGTGCCAGCAGTGGATCGGGACTCCCGAATGAGCAGTTCTTC. Encoded protein: CASSGSGLPNEQFF.

The chain joins TRBV10-2 to TRBJ2-7; 9 positions agree with TRBD1. J gave up 2 bases and V 9 bases, and 14 bases lay outside the gene matches. The CDR3 runs 16 residues. Per the germline V gene, CDR1 is WSHSY and CDR2 is SAAADI. The DNA for the CDR3 is TGCGCCAGTGGGACCCGCGGGACAGGGCTTGCCTACGAGCAGTACTTC. Protein sequence: CASGTRGTGLAYEQYF.

In this sample, this clonotype turned up a few times. The chain recombines TRBV7-6 with TRBJ2-5, with 8 bases identical to TRBD1. The CDR3 totals 14 residues. Germline values: CDR1 SGHVS, CDR2 FNYEAQ. Trimming at V came to 4 bases and at J to 5 bases, leaving 6 bases not matched to a gene. CDR3 nucleotides: TGTGCCAGCAGCTCATTACAGGGGGAGGAGACCCAGTACTTC. Its translation is CASSSLQGEETQYF.

Ten or more counts support this clonotype. The chain links TRBV4-1 to TRBJ2-3, with TRBD2 identical over 8 bases. Germline V gene sequence: CDR1 MGHRA, CDR2 YSYEKL. V was clipped by 7 bases and J by 4 bases; unmatched bases: 10. The CDR3 contains 15 residues. The CDR3: CASKTIGGAADTQYF. The CDR3 DNA reads TGCGCCAGCAAGACCATCGGGGGGGCTGCAGATACGCAGTATTTT.

The genes are TRBV20-1 and TRBJ2-3, with D unclear. The germline CDR1 and CDR2 sequences are DFQATT and SNEGSKA (reference sequence). Trimming removed 0 bases at V and 4 bases at J, with 5 bases between. CDR3 size: 12 residues. CDR3 loop: CSARDYPDTQYF. As DNA, the CDR3 is TGCAGTGCTAGAGATTACCCAGATACGCAGTATTTT.

The genes are TRBV6-6 and TRBJ1-5; 9 positions match TRBD1. Germline lookup yields CDR1 MNHNY and CDR2 SVGAGI (reference sequence). Trimming removed 10 bases from V and 7 bases from J; junction bases left unmatched: 5. This CDR3 is 12 amino acids long. This chain's CDR3 is CATRTGDQPQHF. The CDR3 coding sequence is TGTGCCACAAGGACAGGGGACCAGCCCCAGCATTTT.

This chain connects TRBV7-6 to TRBJ2-7; D is unresolved. V lost 1 base and J 2 bases, leaving 9 bases between the germline ends. The germline CDR1 and CDR2 sequences are SGHVS and FNYEAQ. There are 14 residues in the CDR3. CDR3 sequence reads: CASSLVSWAYEQYV. CDR3 DNA sequence: TGTGCCAGCAGCTTAGTTTCTTGGGCCTACGAGCAGTACGTC.

This clonotype was seen repeatedly, ten times or more. In DNA, the CDR3 is TGTGCCAGCAGCCTGGGAAATAGCAATCAGCCCCAGCATTTT. Its protein product is CASSLGNSNQPQHF. The chain uses TRBV12-3 or TRBV12-4 and TRBJ1-5; no reliable D call. CDR3 length equals 14 residues. V was cut by 6 bases and J by 0 bases, with 9 bases left in between.